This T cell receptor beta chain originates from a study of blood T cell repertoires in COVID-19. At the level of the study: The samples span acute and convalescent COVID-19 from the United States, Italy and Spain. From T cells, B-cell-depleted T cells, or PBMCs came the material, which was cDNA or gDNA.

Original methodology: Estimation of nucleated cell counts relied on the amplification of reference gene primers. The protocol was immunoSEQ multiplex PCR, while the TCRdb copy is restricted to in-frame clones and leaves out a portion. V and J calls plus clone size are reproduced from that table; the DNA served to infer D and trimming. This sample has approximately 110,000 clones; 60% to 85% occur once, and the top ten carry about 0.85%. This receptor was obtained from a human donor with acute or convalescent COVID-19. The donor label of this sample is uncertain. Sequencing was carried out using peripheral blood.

CDR3 sequence: CASSVAGARQETQYF. CDR3 in DNA: TGTGCCAGCAGCGTAGCAGGGGCCAGACAAGAGACCCAGTACTTC. The chain couples TRBV9 to TRBJ2-5; possibly TRBD1 for D (6 bases). Trimming stripped 0 bases from V and 2 bases from J, with 11 bases between. Per the germline V gene, CDR1 is SGDLS and CDR2 is YYNGEE. The CDR3 length is 15 residues.